One T cell receptor beta chain is described in this entry. Antigen specificity is unknown. This record comes from a study of PD-1 blockade in classical Hodgkin lymphoma. Study as a whole: Intravenous nivolumab at 3 mg/kg was given to patients every 2 weeks.

With no exception, relapse followed autologous stem cell transplantation in all patients, and brentuximab vedotin exposure varied. Investigators isolated CD4+ T cells from thawed PBMCs through magnetic negative selection. Study observations and caveats: Exclusion was the outcome for patients who began nivolumab under 1 year after ASCT. Newly diagnosed patients were said to have less baseline TCR diversity than healthy donors did.

Assay used: immunoSEQ multiplex PCR; TCRdb lists only in-frame clones, some missing. The data show tens of thousands of clones, approximately 90% seen once. There are 14 residues in the CDR3. The V segment lost 3 bases and the J segment 5 bases; nucleotides outside the gene matches: 7. Germline CDR1 reads SGHNT; CDR2 reads YYREEE (reference sequence). This clonotype originated in a human donor with classical Hodgkin lymphoma. Sequences were derived from CD4+ T cells from blood, sampled at baseline. The chain links TRBV5-4 to TRBJ2-7, with 8 nucleotides matching TRBD1. CDR3 in DNA: TGTGCCAGCAGCTCCCCGGACAGGGTGGACGAGCAGTACTTC. Amino acid sequence: CASSSPDRVDEQYF.